The 14 T cell receptor beta chains listed next were all sequenced from one sample in a study of T cells in Graves' hyperthyroidism and ophthalmopathy. TCR beta CDR3 regions were amplified from RNA transcripts. An initial round of RT-PCR targeting the TCR CDR3 relied on the HTBI primer set. TCRdb itself ran the multiplex PCR reads through MiXCR, one entry per CDR3 protein. The sample consists of roughly 580,000 distinct CDR3 sequences, around 42% of them appearing once. The sequencing input was peripheral blood or thyroid tissue (not recorded which). Receptor source: a woman under 30 with Graves' hyperthyroidism.

The chain combines TRBV7-8 with TRBJ2-2; TRBD2 agrees at 11 bases. Germline CDR1 is SGHVS and CDR2 is FQNEAQ. The V segment lost 5 bases and the J segment 1 base; nucleotides outside the gene matches: 6. CDR3 size: 17 residues. The CDR3, as DNA: TGTGCCAGCAGCCTAAAGACTAGCGGGGTGAACACCGGGGAGCTGTTTTTT. As protein: CASSLKTSGVNTGELFF.

This clonotype appeared once. Its ends do not fully match the called genes, so a read error is possible. The chain is built from TRBV15 and TRBJ1-2; D is unresolved. The germline V gene encodes CDR1 LNHNV and CDR2 YYDKDF (reference sequence). CDR3 length equals 14 residues. As DNA, the CDR3 is TGTGCCGCCAGCAGCTTGGAACGGAACTATGGCTACACCTTC. This codes for CAASSLERNYGYTF.

As regards this clonotype: Since a much larger clone is just one base distant, this may be a read error. The chain combines TRBV12-3 or TRBV12-4 with TRBJ1-4; D is undetermined. The CDR3 extends over 14 amino acids. The V and J ends lost 7 bases and 6 bases respectively, with 15 bases between them. The CDR3 reads CASNTGDLDEKLFF. CDR3 DNA sequence: TGTGCCAGCAACACGGGCGACCTTGATGAAAAACTGTTTTTT.

This clonotype has just a few counts. V is TRBV4-2 and J is TRBJ2-7; 11 bases fit TRBD2. The germline CDR1 and CDR2 sequences are LGHNA and YNFKEQ. V shed 0 bases, J shed 5 bases, and the junction held 9 bases outside the gene matches. The length of the CDR3 is 17 residues. CDR3 sequence (DNA): TGTGCCAGCAGCCAAGATAAGTTAGCGGGAGGGCCACACGAGCAGTACTTC. It is translated as CASSQDKLAGGPHEQYF.

V and J are TRBV4-2 and TRBJ1-5, with D perhaps matching TRBD1 (6 bases). Germline values: CDR1 LGHNA, CDR2 YNFKEQ. The CDR3 length is 15 residues. The V end lost 0 bases, the J end lost 7 bases, and 13 bases lay between the germline ends. Here the CDR3 reads CASSQDDRIRQPQHF. As DNA, the CDR3 is TGTGCCAGCAGCCAAGACGACAGGATAAGGCAGCCCCAGCATTTT.

Many counts were recorded for this clonotype. The rearrangement uses TRBV10-3 and TRBJ1-4; the match to TRBD1 covers 7 bases. Trimming removed 5 bases from V and 3 bases from J; junction bases left unmatched: 6. Germline V gene lookup returns CDR1 ENHRY and CDR2 SYGVKD. The length of the CDR3 is 15 residues. The CDR3, as DNA: TGTGCCATCAGTCCCCGGGACAGAGCTAATGAAAAACTGTTTTTT. Protein: CAISPRDRANEKLFF.

The chain carries TRBV4-2 and TRBJ1-2; TRBD1 agrees at 9 bases. Trimming took 4 bases from V and 2 from J; bases not matched to a gene: 8. Germline CDR1 and CDR2: LGHNA and YNFKEQ. This CDR3 contains 16 residues. The CDR3 region is CASSRTGAQTNYGYTF. The DNA for the CDR3 is TGTGCCAGCAGCCGGACAGGGGCGCAAACCAACTATGGCTACACCTTC.

Comments on this clonotype: This may be a read error: a much more frequent sequence differs by one nucleotide. The chain joins TRBV7-9 to TRBJ2-7; D perhaps matches TRBD1 (6 bases). The ends were cut back, 6 bases at V and 5 bases at J, with 17 bases in the middle. Germline V CDR1 and CDR2: SEHNR, FQNEAQ (reference sequence). There are 14 residues in the CDR3. The CDR3 DNA follows: TGTGCCAGCAGTCTGTGGGACATCGCCCACGAGCAGTACTTC. Amino acids: CASSLWDIAHEQYF.

This clonotype has a handful of counts. This chain connects TRBV7-9 to TRBJ2-5; 11 bases map to TRBD2. V dropped 2 bases and J dropped 4; count of bases not matched to a gene: 6. CDR3 size: 16 residues. CDR1 is SEHNR and CDR2 is FQNEAQ in the germline V gene (reference sequence). The CDR3 is CASSLTIGTSGETQYF. The CDR3 nucleotides are TGTGCCAGCAGCTTAACAATCGGGACTAGCGGAGAGACCCAGTACTTC.

This clonotype showed up just a few times. The V and J genes are TRBV20-1 and TRBJ1-5, with D uncertain. Trimming stripped 6 bases from V and 0 bases from J, with 9 bases between. The CDR3 is 13 amino acids. CDR1 is DFQATT and CDR2 is SNEGSKA in the germline V gene (reference sequence). The DNA for the CDR3 is TGCAGTGCCCATAGCTATAGCAATCAGCCCCAGCATTTT. It encodes CSAHSYSNQPQHF.

This rearrangement joins TRBV19 to TRBJ1-5; maybe TRBD1 (5 bases). V gave up 10 bases and J gave up 5 bases, with 15 bases separating them. Germline CDR1 reads LNHDA; CDR2 reads SQIVND (reference sequence). The CDR3 runs to 13 residues. Here the CDR3 reads CATRGDLYQPQHF. As DNA, the CDR3 is TGTGCCACGCGAGGGGACTTATATCAGCCCCAGCATTTT.

The chain carries TRBV2 and TRBJ1-1, with D possibly TRBD1 on 6 matching bases. Germline CDR1 reads SNHLY; CDR2 reads FYNNEI. Trimming removed 6 bases at V and 2 bases at J, with 16 bases between. The CDR3 runs to 15 residues. The CDR3 DNA is TGTGCCAGCAGACTTGGATTACAGGGTAACACTGAAGCTTTCTTT. Encoded protein: CASRLGLQGNTEAFF.

The V call is TRBV25-1, the J call TRBJ2-5; no reliable D call. V was cut by 7 bases and J by 5 bases, with 14 bases left in between. This CDR3 has 13 residues. Germline CDR1 is MGHDK and CDR2 is SYGVNS. CDR3 coding DNA: TGTGCCAGCAATCCAGATTCTCGGGAGACCCAGTACTTC. Encoded protein: CASNPDSRETQYF.

This clonotype occurred a few times. The rearrangement joins TRBV7-3 to TRBJ2-5; 8 nucleotides agree with TRBD1. Trimming at V came to 5 bases and at J to 9 bases, leaving 14 bases not matched to a gene. Germline assignment: CDR1 SGHTA and CDR2 FQGTGA. The CDR3 has 15 amino acids. The CDR3 DNA follows: TGTGCCAGCAGCGTCCGGGACAGGACAATTCGGGCCCAGTACTTC. Its protein is CASSVRDRTIRAQYF.